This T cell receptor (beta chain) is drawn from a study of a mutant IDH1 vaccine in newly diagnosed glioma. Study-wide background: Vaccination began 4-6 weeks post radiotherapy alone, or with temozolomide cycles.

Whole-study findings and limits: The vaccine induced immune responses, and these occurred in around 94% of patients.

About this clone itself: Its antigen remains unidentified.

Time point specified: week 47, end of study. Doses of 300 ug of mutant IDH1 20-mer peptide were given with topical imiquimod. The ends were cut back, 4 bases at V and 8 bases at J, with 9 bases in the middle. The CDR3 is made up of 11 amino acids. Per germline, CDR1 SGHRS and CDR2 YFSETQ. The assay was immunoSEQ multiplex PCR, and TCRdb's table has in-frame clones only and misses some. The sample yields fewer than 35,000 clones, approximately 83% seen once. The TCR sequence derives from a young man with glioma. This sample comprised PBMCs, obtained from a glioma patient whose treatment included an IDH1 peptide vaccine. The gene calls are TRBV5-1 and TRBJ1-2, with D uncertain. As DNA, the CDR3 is TGCGCCAGCAGCCTCAACCAAGGCTACACCTTC. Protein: CASSLNQGYTF.